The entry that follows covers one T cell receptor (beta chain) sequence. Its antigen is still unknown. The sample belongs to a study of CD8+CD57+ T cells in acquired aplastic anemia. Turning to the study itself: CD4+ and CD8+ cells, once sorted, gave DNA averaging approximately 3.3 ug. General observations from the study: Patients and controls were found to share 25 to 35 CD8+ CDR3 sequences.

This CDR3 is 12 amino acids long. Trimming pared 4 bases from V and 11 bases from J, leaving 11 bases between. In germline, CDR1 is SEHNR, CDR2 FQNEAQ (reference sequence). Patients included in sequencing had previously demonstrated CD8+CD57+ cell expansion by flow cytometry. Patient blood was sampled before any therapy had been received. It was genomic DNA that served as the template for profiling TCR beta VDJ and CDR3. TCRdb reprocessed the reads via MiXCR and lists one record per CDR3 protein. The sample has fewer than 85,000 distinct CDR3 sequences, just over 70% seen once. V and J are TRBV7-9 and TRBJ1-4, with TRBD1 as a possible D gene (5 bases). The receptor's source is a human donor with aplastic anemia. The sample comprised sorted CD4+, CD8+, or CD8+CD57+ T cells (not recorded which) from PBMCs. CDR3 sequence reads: CASSSIRQKLFF. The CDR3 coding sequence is TGTGCCAGCAGCTCCATAAGACAGAAACTGTTTTTT.